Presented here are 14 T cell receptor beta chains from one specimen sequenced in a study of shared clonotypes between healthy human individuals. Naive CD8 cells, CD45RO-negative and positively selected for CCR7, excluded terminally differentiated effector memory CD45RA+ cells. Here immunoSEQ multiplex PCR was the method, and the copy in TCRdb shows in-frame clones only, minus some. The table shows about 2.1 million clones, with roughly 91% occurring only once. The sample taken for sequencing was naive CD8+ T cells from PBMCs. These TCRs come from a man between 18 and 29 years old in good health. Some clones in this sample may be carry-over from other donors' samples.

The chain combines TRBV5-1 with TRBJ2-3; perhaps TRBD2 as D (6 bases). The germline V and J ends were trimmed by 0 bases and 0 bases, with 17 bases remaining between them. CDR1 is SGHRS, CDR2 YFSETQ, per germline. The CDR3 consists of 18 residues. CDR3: CASSLASRLGISTDTQYF. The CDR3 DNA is TGCGCCAGCAGCTTGGCATCCCGACTAGGGATTAGCACAGATACGCAGTATTTT.

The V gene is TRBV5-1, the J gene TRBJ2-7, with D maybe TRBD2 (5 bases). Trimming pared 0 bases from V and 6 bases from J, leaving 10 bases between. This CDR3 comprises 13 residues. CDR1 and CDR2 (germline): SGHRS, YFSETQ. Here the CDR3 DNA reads TGCGCCAGCAGCTTGGCCGCGGGTGGCGAGCAGTACTTC. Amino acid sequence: CASSLAAGGEQYF.

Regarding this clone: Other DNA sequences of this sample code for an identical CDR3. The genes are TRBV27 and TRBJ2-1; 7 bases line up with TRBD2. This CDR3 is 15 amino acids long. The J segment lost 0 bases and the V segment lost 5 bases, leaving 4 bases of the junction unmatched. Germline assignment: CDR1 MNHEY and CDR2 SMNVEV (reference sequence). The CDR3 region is CASSLAASSYNEQFF. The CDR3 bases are TGTGCCAGCAGTCTAGCGGCAAGCTCCTACAATGAGCAGTTCTTC.

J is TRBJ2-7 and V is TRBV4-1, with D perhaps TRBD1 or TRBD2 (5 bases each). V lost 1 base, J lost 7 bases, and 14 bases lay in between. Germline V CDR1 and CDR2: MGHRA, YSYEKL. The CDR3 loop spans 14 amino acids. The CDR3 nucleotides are TGCGCCAGCAGCCAAGCTGGGACGGCAATTGAGCAGTACTTC. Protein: CASSQAGTAIEQYF.

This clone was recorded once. CDR3 sequence reads: CASSPSAVSSYEQYF. Written as DNA, the CDR3 is TGTGCCAGCAGTCCCTCCGCGGTGAGCTCCTACGAGCAGTACTTC. The V gene is TRBV27, the J gene TRBJ2-7; D uncertain. V was trimmed by 5 bases and J by 0 bases, leaving 14 bases between them. This CDR3 is 15 amino acids long. CDR1 and CDR2 (germline): MNHEY, SMNVEV (reference sequence).

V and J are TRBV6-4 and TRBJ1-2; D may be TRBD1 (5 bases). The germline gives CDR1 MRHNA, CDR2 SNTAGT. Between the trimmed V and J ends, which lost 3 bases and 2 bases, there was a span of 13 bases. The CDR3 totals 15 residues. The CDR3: CASSETTEENYGYTF. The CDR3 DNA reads TGTGCCAGCAGTGAGACGACAGAGGAGAACTATGGCTACACCTTC.

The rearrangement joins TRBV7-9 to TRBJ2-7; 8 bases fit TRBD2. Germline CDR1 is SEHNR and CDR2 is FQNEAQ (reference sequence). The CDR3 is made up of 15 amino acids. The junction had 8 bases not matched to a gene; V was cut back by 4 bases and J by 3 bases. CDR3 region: CASSSSGRAFYEQYF. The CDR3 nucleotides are TGTGCCAGCAGCTCAAGCGGGAGAGCCTTCTACGAGCAGTACTTC.

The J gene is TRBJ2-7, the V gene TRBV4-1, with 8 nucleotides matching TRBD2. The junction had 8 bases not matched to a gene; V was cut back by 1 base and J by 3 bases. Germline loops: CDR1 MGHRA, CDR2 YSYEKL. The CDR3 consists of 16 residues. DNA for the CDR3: TGCGCCAGCAGCCAAGGGAGAGTAGCGGGATTCTACGAGCAGTACTTC. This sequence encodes CASSQGRVAGFYEQYF.

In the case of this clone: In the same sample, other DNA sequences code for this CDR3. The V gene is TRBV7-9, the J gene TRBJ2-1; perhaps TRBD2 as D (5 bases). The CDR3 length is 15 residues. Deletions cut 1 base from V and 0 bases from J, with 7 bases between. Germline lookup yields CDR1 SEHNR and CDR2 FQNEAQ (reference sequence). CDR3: CASSLGGYSYNEQFF. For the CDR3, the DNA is TGTGCCAGCAGCTTAGGCGGGTACTCCTACAATGAGCAGTTCTTC.

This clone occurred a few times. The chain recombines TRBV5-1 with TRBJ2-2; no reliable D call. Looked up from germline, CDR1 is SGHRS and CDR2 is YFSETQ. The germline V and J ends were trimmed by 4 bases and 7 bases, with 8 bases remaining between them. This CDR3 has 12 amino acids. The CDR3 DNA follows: TGCGCCAGCAGCCCTAAACTCGGGGAGCTGTTTTTT. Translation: CASSPKLGELFF.

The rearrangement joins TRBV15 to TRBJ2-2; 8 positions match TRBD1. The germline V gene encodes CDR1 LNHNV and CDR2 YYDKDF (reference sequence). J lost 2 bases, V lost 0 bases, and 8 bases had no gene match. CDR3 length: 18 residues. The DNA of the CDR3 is TGTGCCACCAGCAGAGACCTTGGGACAGGAATTAACACCGGGGAGCTGTTTTTT. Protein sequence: CATSRDLGTGINTGELFF.

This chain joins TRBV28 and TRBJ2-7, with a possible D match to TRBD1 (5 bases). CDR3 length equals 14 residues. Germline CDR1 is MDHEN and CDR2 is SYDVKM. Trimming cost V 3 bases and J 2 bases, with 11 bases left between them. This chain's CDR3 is CASSLVGVTYEQYF. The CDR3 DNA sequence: TGTGCCAGCAGTTTGGTAGGGGTCACCTACGAGCAGTACTTC.

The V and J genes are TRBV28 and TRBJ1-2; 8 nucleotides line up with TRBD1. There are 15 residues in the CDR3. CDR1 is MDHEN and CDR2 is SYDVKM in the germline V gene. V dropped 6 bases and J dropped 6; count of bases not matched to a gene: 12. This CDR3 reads CASSGMTGALNGYTF. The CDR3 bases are TGTGCCAGCAGCGGAATGACAGGGGCTTTGAATGGCTACACCTTC.

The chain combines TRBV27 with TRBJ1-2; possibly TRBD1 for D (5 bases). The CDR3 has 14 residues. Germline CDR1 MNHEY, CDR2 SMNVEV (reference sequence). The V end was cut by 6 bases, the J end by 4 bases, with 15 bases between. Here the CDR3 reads CASSPSGTRYGYTF. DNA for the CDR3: TGTGCCAGCAGCCCCTCCGGGACCCGCTATGGCTACACCTTC.